The 24 T cell receptor beta chains presented below share a single source sample, sequenced in a study of shared clonotypes between healthy human individuals. The protocol was immunoSEQ multiplex PCR, while the TCRdb copy is restricted to in-frame clones and leaves out a portion. The sample includes fewer than 1.8 million clones, approximately 98.5% of them seen just once. The specimen sequenced was naive CD4+ T cells sorted from blood. Subset here: CD45RA+ positively selected. These receptors were taken from a man aged 30-40 years in good health.

This chain connects TRBV6-1 to TRBJ2-3, with 12 positions matching TRBD2. The CDR3 runs 15 residues. Germline assignment: CDR1 MNHNS and CDR2 SASEGT. V gave up 6 bases and J gave up 2 bases; unmatched junction bases: 3. The chain's CDR3 is CASRLAGGVTDTQYF. CDR3 nucleotides: TGTGCCAGCAGACTAGCGGGAGGAGTCACAGATACGCAGTATTTT.

This sequence joins TRBV5-4 and TRBJ2-2; TRBD2 matches 9 bases. The V gene's germline CDR1 is SGHNT and CDR2 YYREEE (reference sequence). There are 16 residues in the CDR3. V lost 3 bases, J lost 0 bases, and 3 bases stayed unmatched. The CDR3 sequence: CASSSLAGSNTGELFF. The CDR3, as DNA: TGTGCCAGCAGCTCGCTAGCGGGGTCGAACACCGGGGAGCTGTTTTTT.

The rearrangement links TRBV9 to TRBJ1-1; D gene uncertain. The CDR3 sequence is 13 residues long. Trimming stripped 3 bases from V and 1 base from J, with 7 bases between. From germline, CDR1 is SGDLS and CDR2 YYNGEE. CDR3 sequence (DNA): TGTGCCAGCAGCGCGGATTGGAACACTGAAGCTTTCTTT. The encoded protein is CASSADWNTEAFF. The variable domain in full, with the rest retrieved from reference TRBV9 and TRBJ1-1, is DSGVTQTPKHLITATGQRVTLRCSPRSGDLSVYWYQQSLDQGLQFLIQYYNGEERAKGNILERFSAQQFPDLHSELNLSSLELGDSALYFCASSADWNTEAFFGQGTRLTVV.

The gene calls are TRBV5-4 and TRBJ1-1; D is undetermined. The CDR3 totals 15 residues. V dropped 0 bases and J dropped 1 base, with 10 bases sitting between them. CDR1 and CDR2 (germline): SGHNT, YYREEE (reference sequence). The CDR3 DNA is TGTGCCAGCAGCTTGGTAGGCAGGACGAACACTGAAGCTTTCTTT. This encodes CASSLVGRTNTEAFF. Based on the CDR3 plus reference TRBV5-4 and TRBJ1-1, the full variable domain is ETGVTQSPTHLIKTRGQQVTLRCSSQSGHNTVSWYQQALGQGPQFIFQYYREEENGRGNFPPRFSGLQFPNYSSELNVNALELDDSALYLCASSLVGRTNTEAFFGQGTRLTVV.

The chain has TRBV30 and TRBJ2-3; D is possibly TRBD2 (6 bases). The length of the CDR3 is 15 residues. The germline V and J ends were trimmed by 0 bases and 2 bases, with 12 bases remaining between them. CDR1 and CDR2 from the germline V gene are GTSNPN and SVGIG (reference sequence). CDR3 nucleotide sequence: TGTGCCTGGAGTGTAGGCGGGAAATTCACAGATACGCAGTATTTT. It encodes CAWSVGGKFTDTQYF.

This chain uses TRBV2 with TRBJ1-2; weak D call: TRBD1 (5 bases). This CDR3 is 12 amino acids long. V was clipped by 7 bases and J by 5 bases, with 11 bases between them. Germline loops: CDR1 SNHLY, CDR2 FYNNEI. The CDR3 DNA follows: TGTGCCAGCACCCTCCGACAGTATGGCTACACCTTC. It yields the protein CASTLRQYGYTF.

The V and J genes are TRBV29-1 and TRBJ2-3, with 12 bases fitting TRBD2. Germline trimming cut 4 bases from V and 5 bases from J; bases unmatched to any gene: 4. The CDR3 is made up of 14 amino acids. CDR1 is SQVTM, CDR2 ANQGSEA, per germline. CDR3 DNA sequence: TGCAGCGTTGGACTAGCGGGAGAGGTAGATACGCAGTATTTT. Encoded protein: CSVGLAGEVDTQYF.

J is TRBJ2-2 and V is TRBV28; a possible D gene is TRBD2 (6 bases). The CDR3 sequence is 17 residues long. Deletions cut 1 base from V and 9 bases from J, with 21 bases between. Germline values: CDR1 MDHEN, CDR2 SYDVKM. The CDR3 nucleotides are TGTGCCAGCAGTTTATCCACTCGGGACTTCAGCGGCTGGGAGCTGTTTTTT. Its translation is CASSLSTRDFSGWELFF.

The rearrangement links TRBV19 to TRBJ2-1, with a possible D match to TRBD2 (6 bases). Deletions cut 7 bases from V and 10 bases from J, with 20 bases between. CDR3 length equals 14 residues. The germline CDR1 and CDR2 sequences are LNHDA and SQIVND (reference sequence). CDR3 loop: CASNRGVPLGEQFF. The CDR3 bases are TGTGCCAGTAACCGCGGGGTCCCCTTGGGCGAGCAGTTCTTC.

The chain is built from TRBV7-9 and TRBJ2-5, with a tentative D call TRBD2 (6 bases). The V gene's germline CDR1 is SEHNR and CDR2 FQNEAQ (reference sequence). The CDR3 extends over 13 amino acids. The V and J ends lost 4 bases and 2 bases respectively, with 8 bases between them. The CDR3 spells CASSYGGQETQYF. Written as DNA, the CDR3 is TGTGCCAGCAGCTACGGAGGGCAAGAGACCCAGTACTTC.

The chain's CDR3 is CASSELSGSQATGELFF. The CDR3 nucleotides read TGTGCCAGCAGTGAACTGAGCGGGAGCCAGGCCACCGGGGAGCTGTTTTTT. The chain employs TRBV2 and TRBJ2-2, with 8 nucleotides matching TRBD2. The germline V gene has CDR1 SNHLY and CDR2 FYNNEI. CDR3 length: 17 amino acids. With V trimmed by 2 bases and J by 4 bases, 9 bases remained unmatched.

The rearrangement uses TRBV9 and TRBJ2-3; perhaps TRBD2 as D (6 bases). Germline lookup yields CDR1 SGDLS and CDR2 YYNGEE. V was clipped by 0 bases and J by 3 bases, with 14 bases between them. CDR3 length: 16 amino acids. As DNA, the CDR3 is TGTGCCAGCAGCGTAGCATCAACTGGGGGGACAGATACGCAGTATTTT. Protein: CASSVASTGGTDTQYF. Supplemented by reference TRBV9 and TRBJ2-3, the full variable domain reads DSGVTQTPKHLITATGQRVTLRCSPRSGDLSVYWYQQSLDQGLQFLIQYYNGEERAKGNILERFSAQQFPDLHSELNLSSLELGDSALYFCASSVASTGGTDTQYFGPGTRLTVL.

The J gene is TRBJ1-3, the V gene TRBV18; 7 nucleotides agree with TRBD1. CDR3 length: 15 amino acids. Germline assignment: CDR1 KGHSH and CDR2 LQKENI. The V segment lost 3 bases and the J segment 1 base; nucleotides outside the gene matches: 3. The CDR3 DNA reads as TGTGCCAGCTCACCTATGACAGGGTCTGGAAACACCATATATTTT. It encodes CASSPMTGSGNTIYF.

The chain couples TRBV5-4 to TRBJ1-2; D may be TRBD1 (6 bases). The CDR3 runs to 15 residues. Trimming removed 3 bases at V and 2 bases at J, with 14 bases between. Germline CDR1 is SGHNT and CDR2 is YYREEE (reference sequence). DNA for the CDR3: TGTGCCAGCAGCTCTCACAGGGAAGGGAACTATGGCTACACCTTC. This gives the protein CASSSHREGNYGYTF.

The chain couples TRBV9 to TRBJ2-1, with 7 bases fitting TRBD1. Germline V CDR1 and CDR2: SGDLS, YYNGEE. The trim removed 3 bases at V and 3 bases at J, leaving 3 bases unmatched. The CDR3 length is 14 residues. The CDR3 here is CASSAGDSYNEQFF. In DNA, the CDR3 is TGTGCCAGCAGCGCAGGGGACAGCTACAATGAGCAGTTCTTC.

The chain carries TRBV10-2 and TRBJ1-1, with D possibly being TRBD1 (6 bases). The CDR3 contains 13 residues. Trimming took off 6 bases at V and 4 bases at J, with 12 bases between the two ends. Germline values: CDR1 WSHSY, CDR2 SAAADI. The CDR3, as DNA: TGCGCCAGCAGAAGGGGGGCGATCACTGAAGCTTTCTTT. Translated: CASRRGAITEAFF.

The rearrangement uses TRBV9 and TRBJ2-1; 9 positions match TRBD1. The length of the CDR3 is 15 residues. Trimming removed 4 bases from V and 6 bases from J; junction bases left unmatched: 8. The V gene's germline CDR1 is SGDLS and CDR2 YYNGEE. This chain's CDR3 is CASSRDTGGINEQFF. For the CDR3, the DNA is TGTGCCAGCAGCCGCGATACAGGGGGCATCAATGAGCAGTTCTTC.

The V call is TRBV7-9, the J call TRBJ1-1, with D perhaps matching TRBD1 (6 bases). With 4 bases removed from V and 0 bases from J, the gap between germline ends came to 15 bases. The germline V gene encodes CDR1 SEHNR and CDR2 FQNEAQ (reference sequence). The CDR3 extends over 16 amino acids. CDR3 residues: CASSSPVGAVNTEAFF. For the CDR3, the DNA is TGTGCCAGCAGCTCCCCCGTGGGGGCCGTGAACACTGAAGCTTTCTTT.

This clone was counted once. The V and J genes are TRBV25-1 and TRBJ2-1, with 11 bases that match TRBD2. Germline assignment: CDR1 MGHDK and CDR2 SYGVNS. This CDR3 spans 15 amino acids. V was pared by 6 bases and J by 8 bases, with 9 bases of the junction left unmatched. The DNA of the CDR3 is TGTGCCAGCAGGGACACTAGCGGGAGAGGGTATGAGCAGTTCTTC. Amino acid sequence: CASRDTSGRGYEQFF.

CDR3 in amino acids: CASSPPSGRLYNEQFF. Written as DNA, the CDR3 is TGTGCCAGTAGCCCCCCTAGCGGGAGGTTGTACAATGAGCAGTTCTTC. V is TRBV19 and J is TRBJ2-1, with TRBD2 matching over 11 bases. CDR1 and CDR2 (germline): LNHDA, SQIVND (reference sequence). The J segment lost 4 bases and the V segment lost 6 bases, leaving 8 bases of the junction unmatched. CDR3 length: 16 amino acids. The full variable domain, completed using reference TRBV19 and TRBJ2-1, is DGGITQSPKYLFRKEGQNVTLSCEQNLNHDAMYWYRQDPGQGLRLIYYSQIVNDFQKGDIAEGYSVSREKKESFPLTVTSAQKNPTAFYLCASSPPSGRLYNEQFFGPGTRLTVL.

The CDR3 reads CASSWAWGRASYEQYF. The CDR3 nucleotides read TGTGCCAGCAGTTGGGCTTGGGGGAGGGCCTCCTACGAGCAGTACTTC. The J gene is TRBJ2-7, the V gene TRBV6-5; 7 bases are a match to TRBD2. Unmatched junction bases numbered 9, after V lost 4 bases and J lost 0 bases. Germline CDR1 MNHEY, CDR2 SVGAGI. The CDR3 extends over 16 amino acids.

The gene calls are TRBV11-3 and TRBJ2-1, with D unresolved. The V and J ends lost 1 base and 8 bases respectively, with 3 bases between them. This CDR3 has 11 amino acids. Per germline, CDR1 SGHNT and CDR2 YENEEA. The CDR3 reads CASSLGYEQFF. CDR3 bases: TGTGCCAGCAGCTTAGGTTATGAGCAGTTCTTC.

V is TRBV6-1 and J is TRBJ1-4; 8 positions match TRBD1. The CDR3 totals 15 residues. Germline V lookup: CDR1 MNHNS, CDR2 SASEGT. J gave up 10 bases and V 3 bases, and 10 bases lay outside the gene matches. CDR3 region: CASSEGQGAVGKLFF. The CDR3 DNA is TGTGCCAGCAGTGAGGGTCAGGGGGCCGTAGGAAAACTGTTTTTT.

V and J are TRBV7-2 and TRBJ2-7; D uncertain. Germline V gene lookup returns CDR1 SGHTA and CDR2 FQGNSA. The CDR3 has 14 residues. The V end was cut by 1 base, the J end by 1 base, with 8 bases between. DNA for the CDR3: TGTGCCAGCAGCTTAGAGAGCCTTTCCTACGAGCAGTACTTC. Its protein product is CASSLESLSYEQYF.